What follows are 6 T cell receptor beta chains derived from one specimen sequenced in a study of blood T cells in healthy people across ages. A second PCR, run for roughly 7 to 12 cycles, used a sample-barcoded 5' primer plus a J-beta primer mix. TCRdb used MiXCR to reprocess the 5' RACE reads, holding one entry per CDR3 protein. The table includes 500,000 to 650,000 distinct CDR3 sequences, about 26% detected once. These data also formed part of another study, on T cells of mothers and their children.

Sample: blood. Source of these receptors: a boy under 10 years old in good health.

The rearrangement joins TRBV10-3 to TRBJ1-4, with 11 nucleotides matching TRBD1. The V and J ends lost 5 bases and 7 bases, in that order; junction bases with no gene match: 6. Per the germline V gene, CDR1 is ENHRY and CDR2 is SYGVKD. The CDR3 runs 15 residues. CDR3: CAISSGQGASEKLFF. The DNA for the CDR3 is TGTGCCATCAGTTCTGGACAGGGGGCATCTGAAAAACTGTTTTTT.

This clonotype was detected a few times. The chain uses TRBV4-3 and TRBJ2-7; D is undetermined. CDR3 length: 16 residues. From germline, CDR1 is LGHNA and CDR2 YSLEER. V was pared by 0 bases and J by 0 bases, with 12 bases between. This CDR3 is CASSQDNGGSSYEQYF. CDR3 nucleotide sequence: TGCGCCAGCAGCCAAGATAACGGCGGAAGCTCCTACGAGCAGTACTTC.

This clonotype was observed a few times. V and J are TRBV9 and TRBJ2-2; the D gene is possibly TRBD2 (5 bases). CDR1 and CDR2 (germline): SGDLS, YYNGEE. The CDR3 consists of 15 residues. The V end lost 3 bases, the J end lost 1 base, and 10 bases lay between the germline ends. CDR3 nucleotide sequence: TGTGCCAGCAGCGAGGGCGGACTGAACACCGGGGAGCTGTTTTTT. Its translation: CASSEGGLNTGELFF.

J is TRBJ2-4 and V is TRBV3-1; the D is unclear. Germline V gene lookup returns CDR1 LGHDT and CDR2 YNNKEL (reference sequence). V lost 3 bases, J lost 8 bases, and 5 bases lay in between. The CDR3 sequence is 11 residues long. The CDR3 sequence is CASSHRDIQYF. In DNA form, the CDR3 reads TGTGCCAGCAGCCATAGGGACATTCAGTACTTC.

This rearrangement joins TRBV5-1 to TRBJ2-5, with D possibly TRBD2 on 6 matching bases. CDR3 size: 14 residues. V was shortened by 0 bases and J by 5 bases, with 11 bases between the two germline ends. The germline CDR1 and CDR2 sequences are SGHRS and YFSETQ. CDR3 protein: CASSLVGRGETQYF. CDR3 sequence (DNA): TGCGCCAGCAGCTTGGTCGGGAGAGGGGAGACCCAGTACTTC.

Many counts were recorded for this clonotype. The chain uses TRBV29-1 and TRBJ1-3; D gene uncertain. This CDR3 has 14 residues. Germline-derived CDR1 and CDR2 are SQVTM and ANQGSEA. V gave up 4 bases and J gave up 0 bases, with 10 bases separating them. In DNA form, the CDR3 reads TGCAGCGTTGTAGTATTCGGCTCTGGAAACACCATATATTTT. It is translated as CSVVVFGSGNTIYF.